This TCR beta chain is drawn from a study of blood T cell repertoires in COVID-19. Study-level background: Acute and convalescent COVID-19 specimens originated in the United States, Italy and Spain. In each case, the material was cDNA or gDNA derived from T cells, B-cell-depleted T cells, or PBMCs.

Original analysis: Estimation of nucleated cell counts relied on the amplification of reference gene primers. Generated by immunoSEQ multiplex PCR, the TCRdb table keeps only in-frame clones and is missing some. V, J and clone size are taken as reported in that table, and D and trimming were inferred from the DNA itself. The sample shows under 150,000 clones, more than 70% of them seen only once. The sample was peripheral blood. This receptor was obtained from a human donor in a cohort sampled during active COVID-19.

CDR3 sequence (DNA): TGTGCCAGCAGCTTAGATGTCGGGTCCAATTCACCCCTCCACTTT. Translating it yields CASSLDVGSNSPLHF. The chain uses TRBV7-6 and TRBJ1-6; no clear D. This CDR3 spans 15 amino acids. In germline, CDR1 is SGHVS, CDR2 FNYEAQ. V lost 1 base and J lost 7, with 11 bases in between.